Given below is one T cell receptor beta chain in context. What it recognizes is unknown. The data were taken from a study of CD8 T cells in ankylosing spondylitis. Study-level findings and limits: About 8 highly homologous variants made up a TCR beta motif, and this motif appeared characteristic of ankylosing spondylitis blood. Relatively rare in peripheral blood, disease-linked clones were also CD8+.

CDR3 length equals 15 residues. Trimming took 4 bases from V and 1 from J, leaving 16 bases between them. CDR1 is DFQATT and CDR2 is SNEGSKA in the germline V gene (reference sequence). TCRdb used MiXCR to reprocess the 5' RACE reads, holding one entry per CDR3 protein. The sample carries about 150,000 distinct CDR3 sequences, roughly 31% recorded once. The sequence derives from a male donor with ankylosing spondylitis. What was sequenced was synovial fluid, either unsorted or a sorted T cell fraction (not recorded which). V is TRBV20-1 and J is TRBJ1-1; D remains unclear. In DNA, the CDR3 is TGCAGTGCTATCCCCCCCCGGGGAGGGAACACTGAAGCTTTCTTT. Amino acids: CSAIPPRGGNTEAFF.